This T cell receptor (beta chain) is from a study of sequential checkpoint blockade in melanoma. Turning to the study itself: Randomization was 1:1 between first-line nivolumab→ipilimumab and ipilimumab→nivolumab.

Sample treatment: randomized to nivolumab then ipilimumab (arm A) or the reverse (arm B). Live CD3+CD8+ CD19− CD56− cells were sorted from PBMCs. This clone has a single count. Trimming took 5 bases from V and 0 from J, leaving 7 bases between them. The CDR3 totals 13 residues. Germline CDR1 reads PRHDT; CDR2 reads FYEKMQ (reference sequence). The data were produced by immunoSEQ multiplex PCR, yet TCRdb's version contains in-frame clones alone and is incomplete. In the table there are more than 4,000 clones, around 80% of which are singletons. This receptor was taken from a human donor with melanoma. Specimen: CD8+ T cells sorted from blood (inferred from file names), collected from a patient given nivolumab and ipilimumab in sequence. This chain links TRBV13 with TRBJ1-1; no firm D call. In nucleotides, the CDR3 is TGTGCCAGCAGCCATTCAATGAACACTGAAGCTTTCTTT. It codes for CASSHSMNTEAFF.